These 23 T cell receptor beta chains share one sample of origin, sequenced in a study of vaccination effects on CD4 cells after COVID-19. CD4+ T cells specific for antigen were expanded with viral peptide pools by the ViraFEST assay before sequencing. Subsequent to roughly 9 days of culture, CD4+ T cells were isolated. The healthy vaccine recipients, who had no prior SARS-CoV-2 infection, showed negative nucleocapsid antibodies. Their cognate antigens are unknown. Repertoires were generated with immunoSEQ multiplex PCR, while TCRdb's copy carries only in-frame clones and drops some. The data show 65,000 or so clones, with around 76% seen just once and around 2.7% held by the top ten. Sequenced here: CD4+ T cells from PBMCs cultured with HCoV-NL63 spike peptides, sampled before COVID-19 vaccination. These receptors were collected from a human donor who received a COVID-19 vaccine.

The chain links TRBV6-6 to TRBJ2-7; TRBD2 agrees at 8 bases. There are 14 residues in the CDR3. V shed 6 bases and J 6 bases; nucleotides not matched to a gene: 10. Germline lookup yields CDR1 MNHNY and CDR2 SVGAGI (reference sequence). CDR3 in amino acids: CASSTLGLASEQYV. As DNA, the CDR3 is TGTGCCAGCAGCACTCTCGGACTAGCAAGCGAGCAGTACGTC.

This clone appeared a few times. The chain recombines TRBV9 with TRBJ2-3; 12 bases agree with TRBD2. This CDR3 comprises 16 residues. Per the germline V gene, CDR1 is SGDLS and CDR2 is YYNGEE. V lost 0 bases, J lost 1 base, and 0 bases stayed unmatched. The DNA of the CDR3 is TGTGCCAGCAGCGTAGGACTAGCGGGGGGCACAGATACGCAGTATTTT. It is translated as CASSVGLAGGTDTQYF.

This clone was counted a few times. The rearrangement uses TRBV7-9 and TRBJ2-5; 14 bases are a match to TRBD2. V lost 1 base and J lost 1; bases outside the gene matches: 2. This CDR3 is built from 17 residues. The germline CDR1 and CDR2 sequences are SEHNR and FQNEAQ (reference sequence). CDR3: CASSLGTSGGTQETQYF. CDR3 sequence (DNA): TGTGCCAGCAGCTTAGGGACTAGCGGGGGGACCCAAGAGACCCAGTACTTC.

The V call is TRBV7-2, the J call TRBJ1-2; possibly TRBD1 for D (6 bases). This CDR3 has 15 amino acids. The V end lost 0 bases, the J end lost 1 base, and 9 bases lay between the germline ends. Per the germline V gene, CDR1 is SGHTA and CDR2 is FQGNSA. CDR3 coding DNA: TGTGCCAGCAGCTTAGCTGACAGGCTTAACTATGGCTACACCTTC. This encodes CASSLADRLNYGYTF.

This clone was picked up one time. J is TRBJ2-1 and V is TRBV6-6; unclear D gene. V lost 3 bases and J lost 6, with 12 bases in between. The CDR3 covers 14 residues. CDR1 and CDR2 from the germline V gene are MNHNY and SVGAGI (reference sequence). DNA of the CDR3: TGTGCCAGCAGTTATGATCAGCCCGTCAATGAGCAGTTCTTC. Its translation is CASSYDQPVNEQFF.

This clone turned up a few times. This chain uses TRBV5-1 with TRBJ2-3, with TRBD2 matching over 7 bases. CDR3 length: 17 residues. The J segment lost 3 bases and the V segment lost 0 bases, leaving 10 bases of the junction unmatched. The germline V gene has CDR1 SGHRS and CDR2 YFSETQ. The CDR3 region has the DNA TGCGCCAGCAGCTTGGACGGGGGGAATATCGGAACAGATACGCAGTATTTT. Protein product: CASSLDGGNIGTDTQYF. The full variable domain, completed using reference TRBV5-1 and TRBJ2-3, is KAGVTQTPRYLIKTRGQQVTLSCSPISGHRSVSWYQQTPGQGLQFLFEYFSETQRNKGNFPGRFSGRQFSNSRSEMNVSTLELGDSALYLCASSLDGGNIGTDTQYFGPGTRLTVL.

V is TRBV6-1 and J is TRBJ1-6, with D possibly matching TRBD1 (6 bases). With 2 bases removed from V and 5 bases from J, the gap between germline ends came to 19 bases. The CDR3 extends over 18 amino acids. CDR1 and CDR2 (germline): MNHNS, SASEGT. CDR3 nucleotides: TGTGCCAGCAGTGAATTTTCCCGGGGGGCGAATGATAATTCACCCCTCCACTTT. Translated, it gives CASSEFSRGANDNSPLHF.

The rearrangement joins TRBV6-2 or TRBV6-3 to TRBJ2-5; TRBD1 or TRBD2 may be the D gene (5 bases each). The CDR3 is 15 residues long. The ends were cut back, 0 bases at V and 2 bases at J, with 10 bases in the middle. CDR1 and CDR2 from the germline V gene are MNHEY and SVGEGT. CDR3 amino acids: CASSYSRGWQETQYF. The CDR3 coding sequence is TGTGCCAGCAGTTACTCGAGGGGCTGGCAAGAGACCCAGTACTTC.

The chain employs TRBV27 and TRBJ2-2; possible D gene TRBD1, 6 bases. CDR3 length: 14 amino acids. V was pared by 10 bases and J by 4 bases, with 16 bases between. Germline assignment: CDR1 MNHEY and CDR2 SMNVEV (reference sequence). CDR3 amino acids: CATHKGGPTGELFF. CDR3 bases: TGTGCCACCCATAAAGGGGGACCCACCGGGGAGCTGTTTTTT.

This rearrangement joins TRBV19 to TRBJ2-1, with D possibly being TRBD1 (5 bases). Germline CDR1 reads LNHDA; CDR2 reads SQIVND (reference sequence). Trimming cost V 4 bases and J 4 bases, with 8 bases left between them. This CDR3 has 13 residues. DNA of the CDR3: TGTGCCAGTAGTAGACAGATTTACAATGAGCAGTTCTTC. Its protein product is CASSRQIYNEQFF.

The chain couples TRBV7-2 to TRBJ2-5; the D gene is possibly TRBD2 (6 bases). Trimming pared 4 bases from V and 10 bases from J, leaving 19 bases between. There are 14 residues in the CDR3. CDR1 is SGHTA and CDR2 is FQGNSA in the germline V gene. The chain's CDR3 is CASSWDLPSGGQYF. CDR3 nucleotides: TGTGCCAGCAGCTGGGACCTACCTTCCGGGGGCCAGTACTTC.

The genes are TRBV6-5 and TRBJ1-1, with TRBD1 as a possible D gene (5 bases). CDR1 MNHEY and CDR2 SVGAGI come from the germline V gene. V was cut by 0 bases and J by 6 bases, with 11 bases left in between. This CDR3 is 14 amino acids long. This CDR3 reads CASSYSAGKAEAFF. CDR3 nucleotide sequence: TGTGCCAGCAGTTACTCGGCAGGGAAGGCTGAAGCTTTCTTT.

With respect to this clone: The germline gene is not matched at one end of the junction; a read error may be the cause. The chain couples TRBV5-6 to TRBJ2-5, with D maybe TRBD1 (5 bases). Germline CDR1 reads SGHDT; CDR2 reads YYEEEE. The CDR3 has 15 amino acids. CDR3 in amino acids: CTSSLDQGRIQTQYF. DNA of the CDR3: TGTACCAGCAGCTTGGATCAGGGTAGGATACAGACCCAGTACTTC.

The chain has TRBV19 and TRBJ1-4; D call uncertain. V shed 2 bases and J shed 3 bases, with 4 bases lying between them. Per germline, CDR1 LNHDA and CDR2 SQIVND (reference sequence). The CDR3 length is 13 residues. CDR3 protein: CASSILANEKLFF. The CDR3 nucleotides read TGTGCCAGTAGTATACTAGCTAATGAAAAACTGTTTTTT.

This clone was picked up one time. The chain is built from TRBV5-1 and TRBJ2-7; TRBD1 aligns across 8 bases. The CDR3 consists of 16 residues. Germline CDR1 and CDR2: SGHRS and YFSETQ. After removal of 4 bases from V and 3 bases from J, the junction contained 12 bases not matched to a gene. The CDR3 spells CASSPSKTGANYEQYV. CDR3 DNA: TGCGCCAGCAGCCCCTCCAAGACAGGGGCTAACTACGAGCAGTACGTC.

This chain joins TRBV9 and TRBJ1-2; D perhaps matches TRBD1 (5 bases). V gave up 3 bases and J gave up 4 bases, with 19 bases separating them. The CDR3 has 16 amino acids. In germline, CDR1 is SGDLS, CDR2 YYNGEE. The CDR3 protein is CASSATSVGRTYGYTF. As DNA, the CDR3 is TGTGCCAGCAGCGCAACCTCCGTGGGACGGACCTATGGCTACACCTTC. Combining the CDR3 with reference TRBV9 and TRBJ1-2 gives the whole variable domain DSGVTQTPKHLITATGQRVTLRCSPRSGDLSVYWYQQSLDQGLQFLIQYYNGEERAKGNILERFSAQQFPDLHSELNLSSLELGDSALYFCASSATSVGRTYGYTFGSGTRLTVV.

The chain is built from TRBV24-1 and TRBJ1-2, with a possible D match to TRBD1 (5 bases). The V end lost 4 bases, the J end lost 3 bases, and 11 bases lay between the germline ends. CDR1 and CDR2 (germline): KGHDR, SFDVKD. The CDR3 consists of 14 residues. CDR3 coding DNA: TGTGCCACCAGTGAAAGGGGAAGGGACTATGGCTACACCTTC. Translation gives CATSERGRDYGYTF.

The genes are TRBV3-1 (or the pseudogene TRBV3-2) and TRBJ1-1; D may be TRBD1 (5 bases). This CDR3 has 14 amino acids. CDR1 is LGHDT, CDR2 YNNKEL, per germline (reference sequence). V was shortened by 1 base and J by 4 bases, with 10 bases between the two germline ends. The chain's CDR3 is CASSQVGGGTEAFF. Written as DNA, the CDR3 is TGTGCCAGCAGCCAAGTAGGCGGGGGCACTGAAGCTTTCTTT.

The chain joins TRBV5-1 to TRBJ1-4; 10 nucleotides match TRBD1. V lost 4 bases and J lost 6; bases outside the gene matches: 9. Germline CDR1 SGHRS, CDR2 YFSETQ. CDR3 length equals 16 residues. DNA for the CDR3: TGCGCCAGCAGCCACCGAGGCGGACAGGGGGATGAAAAACTGTTTTTT. It translates to CASSHRGGQGDEKLFF. The whole variable domain, remainder taken from reference TRBV5-1 and TRBJ1-4, is KAGVTQTPRYLIKTRGQQVTLSCSPISGHRSVSWYQQTPGQGLQFLFEYFSETQRNKGNFPGRFSGRQFSNSRSEMNVSTLELGDSALYLCASSHRGGQGDEKLFFGSGTQLSVL.

The chain couples TRBV27 to TRBJ2-4; possible D gene TRBD2, 7 bases. V was cut by 8 bases and J by 0 bases, with 14 bases left in between. This CDR3 has 15 residues. The germline V gene encodes CDR1 MNHEY and CDR2 SMNVEV (reference sequence). DNA for the CDR3: TGTGCCAGCGGGGGGGGCCCTGGAGCCAAAAACATTCAGTACTTC. This gives the protein CASGGGPGAKNIQYF.

J is TRBJ1-1 and V is TRBV5-1; D is unresolved. V was clipped by 0 bases and J by 2 bases, with 5 bases between them. There are 13 residues in the CDR3. Germline V CDR1 and CDR2: SGHRS, YFSETQ. The DNA for the CDR3 is TGCGCCAGCAGCTTGGGGATTAACACTGAAGCTTTCTTT. Amino acids: CASSLGINTEAFF.

The chain links TRBV6-5 to TRBJ1-2; 9 bases match TRBD1. The CDR3 is 15 amino acids. Trimming removed 10 bases from V and 5 bases from J; junction bases left unmatched: 14. The germline gives CDR1 MNHEY, CDR2 SVGAGI. The CDR3 DNA sequence: TGTGCCACAGTCGACCAGAGGGGGACAGGGTATGGCTACACCTTC. Amino acids: CATVDQRGTGYGYTF.

This clone has only a few counts. The chain uses TRBV30 and TRBJ1-2; TRBD1 matches at 7 bases. Looked up from germline, CDR1 is GTSNPN and CDR2 is SVGIG (reference sequence). The CDR3 is 14 amino acids. V was pared by 1 base and J by 0 bases, with 2 bases of the junction left unmatched. Written as DNA, the CDR3 is TGTGCCTGGAGTGGACAGGGCCCTAACTATGGCTACACCTTC. It yields the protein CAWSGQGPNYGYTF.